This entry lists 2 T cell receptor beta chains sequenced from one sample in a study of blood T cell repertoires in COVID-19. Method: immunoSEQ multiplex PCR; TCRdb's copy keeps in-frame clones and lacks some. The sample lists around 140,000 clones; around 88% were seen once. Input material: peripheral blood. These receptors originate from a woman aged 55 to 70 with acute or convalescent COVID-19.

Here the CDR3 DNA reads TGTGCCATCAGTGAGAATTGGGACAGGGGGATTCCCTATGGCTACACCTTC. Translating it yields CAISENWDRGIPYGYTF. The rearrangement links TRBV10-3 to TRBJ1-2, with 11 positions matching TRBD1. This CDR3 comprises 17 residues. After removal of 2 bases from V and 4 bases from J, the junction contained 9 bases not matched to a gene. The germline CDR1 and CDR2 sequences are ENHRY and SYGVKD.

The chain links TRBV23-1 to TRBJ2-5; possible D gene TRBD1, 6 bases. TRBV23-1 is annotated as an ORF whose role is uncertain. CDR3 size: 17 residues. V shed 4 bases and J shed 5 bases, with 23 bases lying between them. CDR3 protein: CASSLSGHPTVRETQYF. The DNA of the CDR3 is TGCGCCAGCAGTCTTTCGGGACACCCGACCGTCCGGGAGACCCAGTACTTC.